This TCR beta chain was identified during a study of blood T cell repertoires in COVID-19. Study-wide background: Acute-phase and convalescent COVID-19 samples originated in the United States, Italy and Spain. PBMCs, B-cell-depleted T cells, or T cells were the source of the cDNA or gDNA that made up the material.

As originally analysed: Amplified reference gene primers provided the basis for estimating nucleated cell counts. TCRdb's table, derived via immunoSEQ multiplex PCR, lists solely in-frame clones and lacks some. D and trimming were read from the DNA, whereas the V and J calls and clone size are those reported in that table. The repertoire includes about 180,000 clones, about 85% of them detected once, and less than 3% sits in the top ten. Sequencing was performed on peripheral blood. The receptor's source is a woman aged 25 to 39 with active or convalescent COVID-19.

In DNA form, the CDR3 reads TGTGCCAGCAGTCCAGGGACTAGCGGGGTCTACGAGCAGTACTTC. Its protein product is CASSPGTSGVYEQYF. This sequence joins TRBV27 and TRBJ2-7; 13 nucleotides align to TRBD2. Germline trimming cut 5 bases from V and 3 bases from J; bases unmatched to any gene: 4. The length of the CDR3 is 15 residues. Germline CDR1 and CDR2: MNHEY and SMNVEV (reference sequence).